One and the same sample provided the 6 T cell receptor beta chains below, sequenced in a study of shared clonotypes between healthy human individuals. The assay was immunoSEQ multiplex PCR, and TCRdb's table has in-frame clones only and misses some. The sample consists of around 480,000 clones, over 60% of them appearing once. Sequencing input: PBMCs. These receptor sequences come from a middle-aged woman in good health. Some clones in this sample may be carry-over from other donors' samples.

In its sample, this clone was seen a few times. J is TRBJ2-5 and V is TRBV9; D might be TRBD2 (6 bases). Germline CDR1 and CDR2: SGDLS and YYNGEE. Trimming shortened V by 2 bases and J by 5 bases, and 16 bases separated the two germline ends. There are 15 residues in the CDR3. The CDR3 coding sequence is TGTGCCAGCAGCGTGGTCGGGGGAGGAGGGGAGACCCAGTACTTC. Amino acid sequence: CASSVVGGGGETQYF.

The J gene is TRBJ2-5, the V gene TRBV19, with D uncertain. The CDR3 consists of 14 residues. Germline V gives CDR1 LNHDA, CDR2 SQIVND (reference sequence). Deletions cut 3 bases from V and 2 bases from J, with 10 bases between. The CDR3 sequence is CASSIGWGQETQYF. As DNA, the CDR3 is TGTGCCAGTAGTATTGGATGGGGTCAAGAGACCCAGTACTTC.

V usage is TRBV7-7 and J usage is TRBJ2-1, with 12 bases fitting TRBD2. From germline, CDR1 is SSHAT and CDR2 FNYEAQ (reference sequence). V gave up 5 bases and J gave up 1 base; unmatched junction bases: 3. The CDR3 extends over 16 amino acids. CDR3 nucleotides: TGTGCCAGCAGCGAGACTAGCGGGAGTTCCTACAATGAGCAGTTCTTC. Translated: CASSETSGSSYNEQFF.

This chain uses TRBV14 with TRBJ2-7; maybe TRBD2 (5 bases). Germline CDR1 and CDR2: SGHDN and FVKESK. The length of the CDR3 is 15 residues. Trimming stripped 6 bases from V and 0 bases from J, with 15 bases between. Written as DNA, the CDR3 is TGTGCCAGCAGATCCCCTAGCTGGAGCTCCTACGAGCAGTACTTC. Protein: CASRSPSWSSYEQYF. Based on the CDR3 plus reference TRBV14 and TRBJ2-7, the full variable domain is EAGVTQFPSHSVIEKGQTVTLRCDPISGHDNLYWYRRVMGKEIKFLLHFVKESKQDESGMPNNRFLAERTGGTYSTLKVQPAELEDSGVYFCASRSPSWSSYEQYFGPGTRLTVT.

V is TRBV23-1 and J is TRBJ2-6; 9 bases are a match to TRBD1. TRBV23-1 is placed among ORFs of uncertain function. V dropped 6 bases and J dropped 1; count of bases not matched to a gene: 10. CDR3 length: 18 residues. The CDR3 region has the DNA TGCGCCAGCAGATCAACGGGACAGGGTTGTTCTGGGGCCAACGTCCTGACTTTC. It is translated as CASRSTGQGCSGANVLTF.

This sequence joins TRBV11-3 and TRBJ2-2, with D unclear. Germline CDR1 SGHNT, CDR2 YENEEA. V dropped 1 base and J dropped 0 bases, with 3 bases sitting between them. The CDR3 covers 14 residues. CDR3 amino acids: CASSLGSNTGELFF. The CDR3 nucleotides read TGTGCCAGCAGCTTAGGATCGAACACCGGGGAGCTGTTTTTT.